These 7 T cell receptor beta chains were sequenced from one sample in a study of OX40 agonist ivuxolimab in advanced cancers. TCRdb's table, derived via immunoSEQ multiplex PCR, lists solely in-frame clones and lacks some. Among approximately 84,000 clones listed, approximately 94% were seen once. The sample consisted of CD4+ or CD8+ T cells sorted from blood, taken in a trial of the OX40 agonist ivuxolimab. Source of these receptors: an adult with an advanced solid tumor such as melanoma, head and neck, liver or kidney cancer.

The chain carries TRBV4-1 and TRBJ2-7; 11 bases are shared with TRBD2. Per germline, CDR1 MGHRA and CDR2 YSYEKL. After removal of 0 bases from V and 5 bases from J, the junction contained 9 bases not matched to a gene. This CDR3 has 17 residues. CDR3 nucleotide sequence: TGCGCCAGCAGCCAAGAGCCTCGTCTAGCGGGAGGTCACGAGCAGTACTTC. It translates to CASSQEPRLAGGHEQYF.

The V call is TRBV27, the J call TRBJ2-7; D may be TRBD2 (7 bases). With 8 bases removed from V and 3 bases from J, the gap between germline ends came to 17 bases. The CDR3 runs to 14 residues. In germline, CDR1 is MNHEY, CDR2 SMNVEV (reference sequence). Written as DNA, the CDR3 is TGTGCCAGCGCCCAACGGGGGGCGGTCTACGAGCAGTACTTC. This codes for CASAQRGAVYEQYF.

The rearrangement uses TRBV20-1 and TRBJ2-7, with D hard to call. From germline, CDR1 is DFQATT and CDR2 SNEGSKA (reference sequence). The CDR3 is made up of 10 amino acids. CDR3 in DNA: TGCAGCGTTTTTTATGGCGAGCAGTACTTC. It codes for CSVFYGEQYF.

The chain combines TRBV1 with TRBJ2-1. TRBV1 is annotated as a pseudogene. The CDR3 runs to 18 residues. CDR3 loop: CTSSPRETGPSPYNEQFF. In DNA, the CDR3 is TGCACCAGCAGCCCTAGGGAAACGGGACCTTCGCCGTACAATGAGCAGTTCTTC.

This chain links TRBV27 with TRBJ2-7; 10 bases align to TRBD1. The germline V gene has CDR1 MNHEY and CDR2 SMNVEV (reference sequence). The ends lost 5 bases at V and 3 bases at J; junction bases unmatched: 7. This CDR3 has 15 residues. The CDR3 DNA follows: TGTGCCAGCAGTCTCGGACAGGGGGGGAACTACGAGCAGTACTTC. Its protein is CASSLGQGGNYEQYF.

This rearrangement joins TRBV6-5 to TRBJ2-7; no clear D gene. CDR1 is MNHEY and CDR2 is SVGAGI in the germline V gene. V was clipped by 8 bases and J by 7 bases, with 9 bases between them. The CDR3 spans 10 residues. CDR3 amino acids: CASLFREQYF. DNA of the CDR3: TGTGCCAGCCTTTTTAGGGAGCAGTACTTC.

The chain uses TRBV30 and TRBJ2-7; perhaps TRBD2 as D (6 bases). Germline V lookup: CDR1 GTSNPN, CDR2 SVGIG (reference sequence). This CDR3 region has 13 residues. V lost 7 bases and J lost 0, with 13 bases in between. The CDR3 sequence: CASRDFSSYEQYF. CDR3 sequence (DNA): TGTGCCTCACGGGACTTCAGCTCCTACGAGCAGTACTTC.